This T cell receptor (beta chain) derives from a study of blood T cell repertoires in COVID-19. As for the study in general: Italy, Spain and the United States were the sources of the convalescent and acute COVID-19 samples. In each case, the material was cDNA or gDNA derived from T cells, B-cell-depleted T cells, or PBMCs.

Original methodology: Using reference gene primer amplification, nucleated cell counts were estimated. Assay: immunoSEQ multiplex PCR; the TCRdb copy retains only in-frame clones and omits some. The V and J calls and clone size were taken over from that table, and D and trimming were inferred from the DNA. This table holds about 89,000 clones, 80% found once. From germline, CDR1 is GTSNPN and CDR2 SVGIG (reference sequence). The CDR3 length is 14 residues. With 1 base removed from V and 5 bases from J, the gap between germline ends came to 11 bases. Source material: peripheral blood. V gene TRBV30 combines with J gene TRBJ2-2; a weak D match, TRBD1 (5 bases). This clonotype was sampled from an elderly woman with acute or convalescent COVID-19. The CDR3 DNA reads TGTGCCTGGAGTGGCGGCAGGGAAACCGGGGAGCTGTTTTTT. Protein: CAWSGGRETGELFF.